This T cell receptor beta chain was found in a study of regulatory T cells in long-lasting Graves disease. This CDR3 region has 16 residues. V was shortened by 6 bases and J by 2 bases, with 19 bases between the two germline ends. Germline-derived CDR1 and CDR2 are LNHNV and YYDKDF (reference sequence). Sequencing libraries for TCR beta were prepared with iRepertoire HTBI primers and Arm-PCR of CDR3 regions. TCRdb reprocessed the multiplex PCR reads via MiXCR and lists one record per CDR3 protein. Of some 450,000 distinct CDR3 sequences detected, roughly a quarter appear once; the ten largest clones hold about a quarter. Time point of the sample: persistent/refractory GD, antithyroid drugs over 5 years with positive TRAb. PBMCs provided the RNA from which the TCR library was made. This clonotype came up many times.

This sequence joins TRBV15 and TRBJ2-5; possibly TRBD1 for D (6 bases). Sequencing was performed on peripheral blood mononuclear cells (PBMCs), taken when the disease was refractory, from a patient treated with antithyroid drugs. The origin of this receptor is a female donor with Graves disease. The CDR3 DNA sequence: TGTGCCACCAGGCACCAGACAGGACGGATGCAAGAGACCCAGTACTTC. It codes for CATRHQTGRMQETQYF.